This T cell receptor (beta chain) comes out of a study of identical twins (dated by TCRdb to 2016 to 2017). For context, the study as a whole: To test whether fetal clonotypes persist, the study used deep sequencing on TCR alpha and beta repertoires from monozygotic twins, unrelated adults of various ages, and cord blood. To rule out contamination, the twin experiments were replicated at different times with different library preparation protocols.

V loses 4 bases at its end and J loses 3 bases; junction bases beyond the gene matches: 14. CDR1 and CDR2 are drawn from the germline V gene: SQVTM, ANQGSEA. The CDR3, cysteine through phenylalanine, is 17 amino acids long. Only CDR3 DNA remains: 51 bases, in frame from the first base. Every donor was a healthy Caucasian. Points the paper makes about the study in general: Excess twin sharing in beta out-of-frame sequences was weaker because fewer shared sequences lowered the signal-to-noise ratio. Out-of-frame TCR alpha sequences shared between twins showed an excess of low generation-probability sequences compared with coincidental sharing between unrelated individuals. Because the same donors could not be followed over many years, the conclusions depended on cross-sectional statistical analysis. Fewer insertions were carried by abundant cord blood beta clonotypes, a similar but weaker trend appeared in young adult naive repertoires, and no such trend appeared in memory repertoires. Out-of-frame TCR alpha sharing in monozygotic twins was systematically underestimated by recombination models, whereas sharing between unrelated individuals was in agreement with the recombination models. Invariant T cells such as MAIT and iNKT could partly confound zero-insertion analyses, though diverse VJ usage argued against this for most clonotypes.

Library generation was performed with 5' RACE. Sequencer: Illumina HiSeq 2000. A universal primer binding site was added through template switching, and the final cDNA carried a unique molecular identifier so that TCR cDNA molecules could be counted accurately. Specific primers in the conserved constant-segment region were used to synthesize first-strand cDNA for TCR alpha and beta chains. To control for contamination, every cDNA library carried two barcodes: a SMART-Mk sample barcode plus Illumina barcodes. TruSeq adapter sequences along with Illumina sample barcodes were introduced in two successive PCR steps. The TCR alpha and beta cDNA libraries were sequenced on the Illumina HiSeq platform using custom primers. The authors' pipeline ran thus. MiGEC processed the raw reads to extract unique molecular identifiers, while MiXCR was used to determine the CDR3 positions. Recombination models were inferred per individual with the repgenHMM and IGoR tools using an EM algorithm. The tcR package in R was used for shared clonotype analysis, with sharing normalized by the product of cloneset sizes. To study raw recombination free of thymic and clonal selection effects, out-of-frame nonproductive sequences were analyzed. Through fastp at Q25 and MiXCR, TCRdb rebuilt clones from the public reads, retaining in-frame beta chains. Rows merge per CDR3 protein into single entries with the most common DNA and genes. None of the V and J calls come from the authors' own analysis; TCRdb made them. For this sample the table gives around 1.7 million distinct CDR3 sequences, of which under 35% were detected only once. The top ten clonotypes cover about 0.27% of the sample.

This clonotype was detected only a few times. Its target antigen remains unknown. Base qualities are missing; no much larger clone stands one base away. The sequence derives from a newborn girl in good health. The chain employs TRBV29-1 and TRBJ2-3; TRBD2 lines up with 9 middle nucleotides. The specimen sequenced was cord blood. The nucleotides are TGCAGCGTTGTAGGGGCTAGCGGGGTCCTCGGGACAGATACGCAGTATTTT. The encoded protein is CSVVGASGVLGTDTQYF.